The text below deals with one T cell receptor beta chain. The antigen is undetermined. The sample comes from a study of OX40 agonist ivuxolimab in advanced cancers. The overall study: Patients received intravenous ivuxolimab every 2 weeks at 0.01 to 10 mg/kg. Whole-study findings and limits: At 0.1-3.0 mg/kg, partial responders had clonal expansion among the lowest observed.

The CDR3 loop spans 17 amino acids. Data came from immunoSEQ multiplex PCR; TCRdb stores just in-frame clones and leaves some out. This sample has tens of thousands of clones; around 74% occur once, and the top ten carry under 2%. Patients were ineligible given autoimmune disease history or systemic immunosuppression. The investigators sampled blood at baseline, at cycle 4 day 1, and at cycle 7 day 1. The sequencing here drew on CD4+ or CD8+ T cells sorted from blood, taken in a trial of the OX40 agonist ivuxolimab. The chain carries TRBV21-1 and TRBJ1-3. TRBV21-1 constitutes a pseudogene. The origin of this receptor is an adult with an advanced solid tumor such as melanoma, head and neck, liver or kidney cancer. The CDR3 region has the DNA TGTGCCAGCAGCAAAGAGCAAGCTGCTCGCTCTGGAAACACCATATATTTT. Residues: CASSKEQAARSGNTIYF.